This TCR beta chain was sequenced during a study of naive and memory T cell subsets. This clonotype was picked up many times. TCR cDNA received a 3' ligated oligonucleotide that carried a UMI. Four PCR rounds used nested alpha and beta constant region primers plus the SP2 primer. TCRdb called the 5' RACE reads again in MiXCR, with one record for every CDR3 protein. The sample holds about 48,000 distinct CDR3 sequences; about 4.5% are singletons and the top ten take approximately 0.84%. The TCR comes from a female donor in good health.

CDR3 protein: CSVVRNEQFF. The CDR3 DNA sequence: TGCAGCGTTGTCCGTAATGAGCAGTTCTTC. V gene TRBV29-1 combines with J gene TRBJ2-1, with D uncertain. Deletions cut 4 bases from V and 7 bases from J, with 5 bases between. Germline V gives CDR1 SQVTM, CDR2 ANQGSEA. This CDR3 contains 10 residues.